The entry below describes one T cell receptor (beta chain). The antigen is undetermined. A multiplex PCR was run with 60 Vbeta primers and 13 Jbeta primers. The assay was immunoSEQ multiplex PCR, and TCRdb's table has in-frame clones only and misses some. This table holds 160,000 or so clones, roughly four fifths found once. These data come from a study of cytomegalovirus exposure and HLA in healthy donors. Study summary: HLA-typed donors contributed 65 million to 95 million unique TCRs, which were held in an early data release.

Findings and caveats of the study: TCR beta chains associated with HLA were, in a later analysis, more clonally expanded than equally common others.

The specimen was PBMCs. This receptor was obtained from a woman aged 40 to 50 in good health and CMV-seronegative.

For the CDR3, the DNA is TGTGCCAGCAGCTTAGTCGGTACTGGAAACACCATATATTTT. Translation gives CASSLVGTGNTIYF. The chain carries TRBV7-8 and TRBJ1-3; D uncertain. Germline assignment: CDR1 SGHVS and CDR2 FQNEAQ. The length of the CDR3 is 14 residues. The V end was cut by 1 base, the J end by 2 bases, with 6 bases between.